Following are 21 T cell receptor beta chains from one sample sequenced in a study of T cell responses to AZD1222 COVID-19 vaccine. TCRdb keeps only in-frame clones here, not all; method: immunoSEQ multiplex PCR. The sample records about 56,000 clones, 70% to 90% being singletons. The input for sequencing was peripheral blood, taken on day 0 of AZD1222 vaccination. The receptors were gathered from an adult in good health.

V and J are TRBV28 and TRBJ1-2, with no clear D. The V end was cut by 2 bases, the J end by 7 bases, with 14 bases between. CDR3 length: 14 amino acids. Germline CDR1 MDHEN, CDR2 SYDVKM. CDR3 sequence reads: CASSLMGWGRGYTF. The CDR3 nucleotides are TGTGCCAGCAGTTTAATGGGTTGGGGTCGTGGCTACACCTTC.

The chain joins TRBV18 to TRBJ1-1; TRBD1 matches 7 bases. This CDR3 has 12 residues. CDR1 and CDR2 from the germline V gene are KGHSH and LQKENI. V lost 5 bases, J lost 8 bases, and 5 bases stayed unmatched. In DNA form, the CDR3 reads TGTGCCAGCTCATCTGGACAGGTCGAAGCTTTCTTT. It specifies CASSSGQVEAFF. The full variable domain, its missing parts supplied by reference TRBV18 and TRBJ1-1, is NAGVMQNPRHLVRRRGQEARLRCSPMKGHSHVYWYRQLPEEGLKFMVYLQKENIIDESGMPKERFSAEFPKEGPSILRIQQVVRGDSAAYFCASSSGQVEAFFGQGTRLTVV.

The DNA for the CDR3 is TGTGCCACCAGCAGAGATCGGTCGAGGGGTCATCCCTACAATGAGCAGTTCTTC. Amino acid sequence: CATSRDRSRGHPYNEQFF. The V gene is TRBV15, the J gene TRBJ2-1, with D possibly called TRBD1 or TRBD2 (5 bases each). In germline, CDR1 is LNHNV, CDR2 YYDKDF (reference sequence). The CDR3 contains 18 residues. V was clipped by 0 bases and J by 2 bases, with 17 bases between them.

The chain employs TRBV5-1 and TRBJ1-2; D perhaps matches TRBD1 (5 bases). This CDR3 has 15 residues. Germline-derived CDR1 and CDR2 are SGHRS and YFSETQ. Trimming took off 4 bases at V and 5 bases at J, with 18 bases between the two ends. The DNA of the CDR3 is TGCGCCAGCAGCCCAAGACCGGGACCGAGTTATGGCTACACCTTC. Translating it yields CASSPRPGPSYGYTF.

The genes are TRBV5-1 and TRBJ2-1; 11 bases fit TRBD2. Germline V gene sequence: CDR1 SGHRS, CDR2 YFSETQ. The CDR3 sequence is 15 residues long. After removal of 1 base from V and 4 bases from J, the junction contained 1 base not matched to a gene. CDR3 sequence: CASSLTSGRYNEQFF. As DNA, the CDR3 is TGCGCCAGCAGCTTGACTAGCGGGAGATACAATGAGCAGTTCTTC.

In its sample, this clone was seen a few times. The rearrangement links TRBV18 to TRBJ1-6, with unresolved D. With 5 bases removed from V and 7 bases from J, the gap between germline ends came to 15 bases. The CDR3 loop spans 15 amino acids. Germline V CDR1 and CDR2: KGHSH, LQKENI. This chain's CDR3 is CASSSDMSKNSPLHF. CDR3 nucleotide sequence: TGTGCCAGCTCAAGTGACATGAGTAAGAATTCACCCCTCCACTTT.

Within the sample, this clone is large. CDR3 region: CASSLFTNSYNEQFF. The CDR3 DNA reads as TGTGCCAGCAGTTTATTCACTAACTCCTACAATGAGCAGTTCTTC. This chain joins TRBV27 and TRBJ2-1, with D unclear. Trimming removed 1 base from V and 0 bases from J, with 7 bases in between. CDR3 length: 15 amino acids. Looked up from germline, CDR1 is MNHEY and CDR2 is SMNVEV (reference sequence).

The CDR3 DNA reads TGTGCCAGCAGCGATCAAACCGGGACAGGGGATTACGAGCAGTACTTC. Protein product: CASSDQTGTGDYEQYF. This chain uses TRBV3-1 (or the pseudogene TRBV3-2) with TRBJ2-7; 10 bases agree with TRBD1. The CDR3 has 16 amino acids. J gave up 4 bases and V 5 bases, and 11 bases lay outside the gene matches. CDR1 is LGHDT and CDR2 is YNNKEL in the germline V gene (reference sequence).

The J gene is TRBJ1-3, the V gene TRBV6-5; D call uncertain. Trimming left V 6 bases short and J 0 bases short, with 12 bases between. CDR1 is MNHEY, CDR2 SVGAGI, per germline. The CDR3 contains 15 residues. CDR3 DNA: TGTGCCAGCAGACCTAACGGGAGCTCTGGAAACACCATATATTTT. It yields the protein CASRPNGSSGNTIYF.

V gene TRBV6-1 combines with J gene TRBJ1-1; maybe TRBD1 (5 bases). CDR3 length: 16 amino acids. With 2 bases removed from V and 0 bases from J, the gap between germline ends came to 13 bases. Germline V gives CDR1 MNHNS, CDR2 SASEGT. The CDR3 coding sequence is TGTGCCAGCAGTGAATTTTGGGCAGGGATGAACACTGAAGCTTTCTTT. It codes for CASSEFWAGMNTEAFF.

For the CDR3, the DNA is TGTGCCAGCAGCTTATGGGGCCCGGGCACTAATGAAAAACTGTTTTTT. Translated, it gives CASSLWGPGTNEKLFF. The chain is built from TRBV7-2 and TRBJ1-4; TRBD1 is a possible D gene (5 bases). Germline V lookup: CDR1 SGHTA, CDR2 FQGNSA. V shed 2 bases and J shed 2 bases, with 12 bases lying between them. This CDR3 is 16 amino acids long. The variable domain in full, with the rest retrieved from reference TRBV7-2 and TRBJ1-4, is GAGVSQSPSNKVTEKGKDVELRCDPISGHTALYWYRQSLGQGLEFLIYFQGNSAPDKSGLPSDRFSAERTGGSVSTLTIQRTQQEDSAVYLCASSLWGPGTNEKLFFGSGTQLSVL.

The V call is TRBV30, the J call TRBJ1-1; perhaps TRBD1 as D (6 bases). Germline CDR1 is GTSNPN and CDR2 is SVGIG (reference sequence). V gave up 0 bases and J gave up 0 bases, with 8 bases separating them. CDR3 length: 14 amino acids. CDR3: CAWSVRTVNTEAFF. In DNA form, the CDR3 reads TGTGCCTGGAGTGTCAGGACAGTGAACACTGAAGCTTTCTTT.

The table lists this clone with a count of one. CDR3 in DNA: TGTGCCAGCAGCTTGGATGTGGGACAGGGGGTTGGAAACACCATATATTTT. This gives the protein CASSLDVGQGVGNTIYF. The chain employs TRBV5-5 and TRBJ1-3; 11 bases are a match to TRBD1. The CDR3 is 17 residues long. Germline V gives CDR1 SGHKS, CDR2 YYEKEE (reference sequence). Trimming removed 0 bases from V and 3 bases from J; junction bases left unmatched: 5.

V and J are TRBV18 and TRBJ1-3, with 8 bases matching TRBD1. Germline-derived CDR1 and CDR2 are KGHSH and LQKENI. V gave up 3 bases and J gave up 4 bases; unmatched junction bases: 5. This CDR3 comprises 15 residues. The CDR3 loop is CASSPGQALGNTIYF. CDR3 nucleotide sequence: TGTGCCAGCTCACCGGGACAGGCTCTAGGAAACACCATATATTTT.

The chain combines TRBV5-1 with TRBJ2-7; TRBD2 matches 10 bases. V dropped 0 bases and J dropped 3; count of bases not matched to a gene: 6. Germline assignment: CDR1 SGHRS and CDR2 YFSETQ. This CDR3 is built from 16 residues. This chain's CDR3 is CASSLVTSGPIYEQYF. The CDR3 DNA is TGCGCCAGCAGCTTGGTGACTAGCGGGCCAATCTACGAGCAGTACTTC.

The V and J genes are TRBV4-2 and TRBJ1-3, with TRBD1 identical over 8 bases. The germline CDR1 and CDR2 sequences are LGHNA and YNFKEQ. V trimming: 0 bases; J trimming: 3 bases; junction bases outside the gene matches: 16. This CDR3 comprises 20 residues. The CDR3 coding sequence is TGTGCCAGCAGCCAAGAGGGTGGGGGACAGGCCTACCAGTATGGAAACACCATATATTTT. It yields the protein CASSQEGGGQAYQYGNTIYF.

This clone has just one count. This chain joins TRBV10-1 and TRBJ1-1; D call uncertain. V lost 2 bases and J 9 bases, leaving 10 bases between the germline ends. The CDR3 has 12 residues. CDR1 and CDR2 from the germline V gene are WNHNN and SYGVQD (reference sequence). The CDR3 sequence is CASSESPRKAFF. CDR3 DNA: TGCGCCAGCAGTGAGAGCCCCCGGAAAGCTTTCTTT.

The genes are TRBV4-1 and TRBJ2-1, with 10 bases that match TRBD2. CDR3 length: 16 amino acids. Germline V CDR1 and CDR2: MGHRA, YSYEKL. With V trimmed by 0 bases and J by 9 bases, 8 bases remained unmatched. CDR3 sequence reads: CASSQDVAGGRGEQFF. The CDR3 DNA reads TGCGCCAGCAGCCAAGATGTAGCGGGGGGCCGGGGTGAGCAGTTCTTC.

This chain connects TRBV28 to TRBJ1-4, with 10 bases identical to TRBD1. Losses at the gene ends were 5 bases for V and 4 bases for J; bases not matched to a gene: 7. Germline assignment: CDR1 MDHEN and CDR2 SYDVKM. The CDR3 is 16 residues long. The CDR3 loop reads CASSSPGQGFNEKLFF. CDR3 nucleotides: TGTGCCAGCAGTAGCCCGGGACAGGGGTTTAATGAAAAACTGTTTTTT.

The chain combines TRBV7-2 with TRBJ1-6; TRBD1 matches 9 bases. With V trimmed by 5 bases and J by 10 bases, 12 bases remained unmatched. The CDR3 loop spans 16 amino acids. CDR1 is SGHTA and CDR2 is FQGNSA in the germline V gene. The CDR3 loop reads CASSQDTGGLRSPLHF. The CDR3 DNA reads as TGTGCCAGCAGCCAGGACACAGGGGGCCTACGGTCACCCCTCCACTTT.

The rearrangement uses TRBV19 and TRBJ2-7; D is unresolved. The CDR3 spans 13 residues. Germline CDR1 LNHDA, CDR2 SQIVND (reference sequence). The V end lost 5 bases, the J end lost 9 bases, and 17 bases lay between the germline ends. The CDR3 sequence: CASSLSGPVGQYF. For the CDR3, the DNA is TGTGCCAGTAGTCTTTCAGGACCCGTTGGGCAGTACTTC. Combining the CDR3 with reference TRBV19 and TRBJ2-7 gives the whole variable domain DGGITQSPKYLFRKEGQNVTLSCEQNLNHDAMYWYRQDPGQGLRLIYYSQIVNDFQKGDIAEGYSVSREKKESFPLTVTSAQKNPTAFYLCASSLSGPVGQYFGPGTRLTVT.